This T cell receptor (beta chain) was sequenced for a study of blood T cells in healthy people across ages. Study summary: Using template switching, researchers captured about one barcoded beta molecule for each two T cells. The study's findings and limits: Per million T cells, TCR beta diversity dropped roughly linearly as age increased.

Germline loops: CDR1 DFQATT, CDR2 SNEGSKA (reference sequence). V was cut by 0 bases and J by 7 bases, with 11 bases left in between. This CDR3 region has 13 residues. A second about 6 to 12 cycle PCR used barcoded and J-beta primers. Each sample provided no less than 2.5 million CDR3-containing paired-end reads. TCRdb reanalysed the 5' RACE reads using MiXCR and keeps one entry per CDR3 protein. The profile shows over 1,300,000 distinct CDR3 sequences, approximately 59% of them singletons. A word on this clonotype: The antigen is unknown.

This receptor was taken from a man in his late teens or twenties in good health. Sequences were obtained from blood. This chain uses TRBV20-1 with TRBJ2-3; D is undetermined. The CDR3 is CSARDFTYNTQYF. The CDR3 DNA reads TGCAGTGCTAGAGATTTTACCTATAATACGCAGTATTTT.